These 3 T cell receptor beta chains came from one sample sequenced in a study of OX40 agonist ivuxolimab in advanced cancers. Some clones are missing from TCRdb's copy, which holds only in-frame ones; the method was immunoSEQ multiplex PCR. This table has about 64,000 clones, over 75% appearing once. The sequencing here drew on CD4+ or CD8+ T cells sorted from blood, taken in a trial of the OX40 agonist ivuxolimab. These receptors were taken from an adult with an advanced solid tumor such as melanoma, head and neck, liver or kidney cancer.

This sequence joins TRBV6-6 and TRBJ2-3; D gene unclear. There are 14 residues in the CDR3. With 6 bases removed from V and 5 bases from J, the gap between germline ends came to 15 bases. Germline V gene sequence: CDR1 MNHNY, CDR2 SVGAGI (reference sequence). The CDR3 nucleotides read TGTGCCAGCAGCCCCGTTTCCCCGGGAGATACGCAGTATTTT. This sequence encodes CASSPVSPGDTQYF.

The count of this clone is one. This sequence joins TRBV29-1 and TRBJ2-2; 9 bases agree with TRBD1. The CDR3 is 13 residues long. The trim removed 7 bases at V and 1 base at J, leaving 1 base unmatched. Germline V lookup: CDR1 SQVTM, CDR2 ANQGSEA. The CDR3: CSGGQGNTGELFF. As DNA, the CDR3 is TGCAGCGGGGGACAGGGGAACACCGGGGAGCTGTTTTTT.

V usage is TRBV28 and J usage is TRBJ2-4; D gene ambiguous. Germline V CDR1 and CDR2: MDHEN, SYDVKM. V was cut by 5 bases and J by 8 bases, with 13 bases left in between. The CDR3 sequence is 13 residues long. CDR3: CASSPLVLDIQYF. CDR3 coding DNA: TGTGCCAGCAGTCCCCTTGTGTTGGACATTCAGTACTTC.